This T cell receptor beta chain was recovered during a study of vaccination effects on CD4 cells after COVID-19. Overall study findings and caveats: Within healthy vaccinees, only 1 of 255 vaccine-induced clones displayed cross-reactivity with common cold coronaviruses. Marked clonal contraction was seen late after vaccination (in both infection- and vaccine-induced clones).

As regards this clone: What it binds is not known.

Generated by immunoSEQ multiplex PCR, the TCRdb table keeps only in-frame clones and is missing some. The table includes about 71,000 clones, roughly 72% detected once. Pools of viral peptides were used by the ViraFEST assay to expand antigen-specific CD4+ T cells ahead of sequencing. It was after more than nine days of culture that CD4+ T cells were isolated. The vaccine recipients had no prior SARS-CoV-2 infection, with negative nucleocapsid antibodies. This TCR derives from a human donor who received a COVID-19 vaccine. The sequencing used CD4+ T cells from PBMCs cultured with HCoV-OC43 spike peptides, collected before COVID-19 vaccination. Subset in this sample: HCoV-OC43 spike overlapping peptide pool stimulation.

The CDR3 DNA sequence: TGTGCCAGCAGCTTCGCCGAGAGGGGGACCCAGTACTTC. As protein: CASSFAERGTQYF. V usage is TRBV7-9 and J usage is TRBJ2-5; D possibly matches TRBD1 or TRBD2 (5 bases each). Trimming pared 3 bases from V and 7 bases from J, leaving 12 bases between. The germline CDR1 and CDR2 sequences are SEHNR and FQNEAQ (reference sequence). The CDR3 is made up of 13 amino acids. The full variable domain, with the rest looked up from reference TRBV7-9 and TRBJ2-5, is DTGVSQNPRHKITKRGQNVTFRCDPISEHNRLYWYRQTLGQGPEFLTYFQNEAQLEKSRLLSDRFSAERPKGSFSTLEIQRTEQGDSAMYLCASSFAERGTQYFGPGTRLLVL.